This TCR beta chain was sequenced in a study of beta chain features in type 1 diabetes. This clone was seen more than once but under ten times. The V and J ends lost 1 base and 4 bases, in that order; junction bases with no gene match: 2. This CDR3 is 14 amino acids long. From germline, CDR1 is SGHDN and CDR2 FVKESK. Isolation of CD4+ naive, central memory, regulatory and stem cell-like memory cells was achieved by sorting via CD45RO/CCR7/CD25/CD127/CD95/CD27. The whole isolated RNA underwent reverse transcription, so sequencing captured expressed TCRB transcripts. Profiled with immunoSEQ multiplex PCR; TCRdb holds only in-frame clones, not every one. The sample carries roughly 450,000 clones, approximately 15% recorded once.

The specimen sequenced was naive CD4+ T cells from blood. This TCR was sampled from a man aged 30-40 years in good health. The chain carries TRBV14 and TRBJ1-1; 8 nucleotides align to TRBD1. This CDR3 is CASSQVTGGTEAFF. CDR3 DNA: TGTGCCAGCAGCCAAGTTACAGGGGGCACTGAAGCTTTCTTT.